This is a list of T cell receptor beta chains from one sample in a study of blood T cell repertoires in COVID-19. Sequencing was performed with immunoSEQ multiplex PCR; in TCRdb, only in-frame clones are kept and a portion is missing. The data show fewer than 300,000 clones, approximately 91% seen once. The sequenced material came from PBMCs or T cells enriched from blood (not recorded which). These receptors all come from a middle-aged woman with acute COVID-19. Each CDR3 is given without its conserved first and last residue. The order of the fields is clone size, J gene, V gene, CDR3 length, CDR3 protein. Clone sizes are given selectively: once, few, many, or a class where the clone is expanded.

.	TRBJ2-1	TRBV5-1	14	ASSLVAGPPYNEQF
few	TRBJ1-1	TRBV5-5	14	ASSLGPRQGRTEAF
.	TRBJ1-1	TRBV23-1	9	ATKGHTEAF
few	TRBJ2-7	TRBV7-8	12	ASSPGQGFYEQY
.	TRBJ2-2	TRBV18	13	ASSSDRGSTGELF
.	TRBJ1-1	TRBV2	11	ASAGQGNTEAF
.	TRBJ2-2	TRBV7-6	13	ASSPATGMAGELF
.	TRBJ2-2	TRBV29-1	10	SVAQGTGELF
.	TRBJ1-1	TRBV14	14	ASSQDLGRVNTEAF
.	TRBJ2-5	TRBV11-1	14	ASSLNSAGTRETQY
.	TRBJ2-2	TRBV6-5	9	ASRRQGELF
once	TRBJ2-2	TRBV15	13	ATSRPGLDTGELF
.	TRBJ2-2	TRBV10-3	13	ATRLGQGGTGELF
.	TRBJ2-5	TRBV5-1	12	ASSFQGIQETQY
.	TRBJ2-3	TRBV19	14	ASSIGADRGHDTQY
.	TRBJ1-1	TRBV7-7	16	ASSLVPPGGVKNTEAF
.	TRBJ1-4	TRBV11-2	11	ASAGWTGEKLF
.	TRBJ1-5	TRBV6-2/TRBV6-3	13	ASSSTGSSNQPQH
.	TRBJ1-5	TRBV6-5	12	ASSATGGSQPQH
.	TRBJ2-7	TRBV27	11	ASRPLGAYEQY
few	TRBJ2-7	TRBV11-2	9	ASSHTYEQY
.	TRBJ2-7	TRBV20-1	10	SASSAGYEQY
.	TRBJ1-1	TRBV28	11	ASSSRGEIKAF
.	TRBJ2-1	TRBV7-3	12	ASSFQGAGNEQF
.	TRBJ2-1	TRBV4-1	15	ASSQAPLSGGANEQF
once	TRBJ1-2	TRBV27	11	ASSPSGVGGYT
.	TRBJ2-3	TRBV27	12	ASSAWTGTDTQY
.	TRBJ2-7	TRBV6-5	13	ASSYLWGRSYEQY
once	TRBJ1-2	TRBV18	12	ASMQGALNYGYT
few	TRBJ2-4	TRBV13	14	ASSSLRLRAKNIQY
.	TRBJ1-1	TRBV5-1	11	ASTIGGSTEAF
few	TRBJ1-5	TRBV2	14	ASSLLEGALGQPQH
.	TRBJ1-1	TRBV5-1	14	ASRKGTEISNTEAF
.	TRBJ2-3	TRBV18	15	ASSPGLAGGSTDTQY
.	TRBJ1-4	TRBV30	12	AWSRQGKYEKLF
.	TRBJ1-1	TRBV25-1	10	ASRGQGSLAF
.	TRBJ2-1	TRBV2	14	ASSEGWRGLYNEQF
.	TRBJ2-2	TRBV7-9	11	ASTRFSTGELF
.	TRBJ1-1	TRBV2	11	ASSVQVNTEAF
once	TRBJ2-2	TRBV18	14	ASSRTGTGDTGELF
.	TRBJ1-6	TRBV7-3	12	ASSRGIVNSPLH
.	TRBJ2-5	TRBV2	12	ASRDFQGKETQY
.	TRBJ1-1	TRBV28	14	ASKGADRAGSTEAF
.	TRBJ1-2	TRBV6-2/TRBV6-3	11	ASSPDSLYGYT
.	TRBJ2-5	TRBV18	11	ASSSQGAETQY
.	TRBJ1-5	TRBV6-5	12	ASSRGQGDQPQH
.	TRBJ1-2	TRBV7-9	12	ASSLVAGGYGYT
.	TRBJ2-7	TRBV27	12	ASSLVAVGGEQY
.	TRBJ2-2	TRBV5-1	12	ATRDSFNTGELF
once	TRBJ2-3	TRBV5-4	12	ASSLRGATDTQY